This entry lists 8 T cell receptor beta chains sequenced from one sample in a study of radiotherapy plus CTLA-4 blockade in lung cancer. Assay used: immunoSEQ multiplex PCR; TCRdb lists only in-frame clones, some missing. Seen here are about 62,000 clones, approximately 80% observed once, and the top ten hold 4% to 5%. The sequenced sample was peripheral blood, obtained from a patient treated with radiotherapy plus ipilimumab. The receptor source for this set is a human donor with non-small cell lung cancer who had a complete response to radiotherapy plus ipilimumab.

The CDR3 DNA reads TGTGCCAGCAGAGGGACAGGGGGCGATCAGCCCCAGCATTTT. Amino acids: CASRGTGGDQPQHF. The chain recombines TRBV6-5 with TRBJ1-5; 12 bases agree with TRBD1. CDR1 is MNHEY and CDR2 is SVGAGI in the germline V gene. V was clipped by 6 bases and J by 5 bases; unmatched bases: 2. This CDR3 has 14 residues.

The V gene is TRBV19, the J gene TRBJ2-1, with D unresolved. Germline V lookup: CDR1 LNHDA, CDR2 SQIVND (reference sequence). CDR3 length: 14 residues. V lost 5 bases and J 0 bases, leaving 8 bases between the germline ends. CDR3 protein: CASSLGPSYNEQFF. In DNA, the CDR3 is TGTGCCAGTAGTCTGGGCCCCTCCTACAATGAGCAGTTCTTC.

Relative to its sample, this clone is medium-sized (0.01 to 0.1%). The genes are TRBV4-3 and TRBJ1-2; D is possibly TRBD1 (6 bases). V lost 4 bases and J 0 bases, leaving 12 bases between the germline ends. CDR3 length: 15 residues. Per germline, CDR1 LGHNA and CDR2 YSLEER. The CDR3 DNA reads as TGCGCCAGCAGCCCATGGGACACAGCTAACTATGGCTACACCTTC. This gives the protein CASSPWDTANYGYTF.

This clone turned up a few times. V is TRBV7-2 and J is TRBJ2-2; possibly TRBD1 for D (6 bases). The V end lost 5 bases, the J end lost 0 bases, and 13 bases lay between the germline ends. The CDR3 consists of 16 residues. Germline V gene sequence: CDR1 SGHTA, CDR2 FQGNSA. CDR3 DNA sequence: TGTGCCAGCAGCACTCAAGGGACAACGAACACCGGGGAGCTGTTTTTT. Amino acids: CASSTQGTTNTGELFF. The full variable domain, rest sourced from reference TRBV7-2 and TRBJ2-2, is GAGVSQSPSNKVTEKGKDVELRCDPISGHTALYWYRQSLGQGLEFLIYFQGNSAPDKSGLPSDRFSAERTGGSVSTLTIQRTQQEDSAVYLCASSTQGTTNTGELFFGEGSRLTVL.

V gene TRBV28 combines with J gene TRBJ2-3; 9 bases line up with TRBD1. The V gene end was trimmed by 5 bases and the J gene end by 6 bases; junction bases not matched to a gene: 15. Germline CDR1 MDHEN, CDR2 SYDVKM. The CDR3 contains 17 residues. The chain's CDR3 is CASSTAGTGWFGDTQYF. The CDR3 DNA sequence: TGTGCCAGCAGTACGGCCGGGACAGGGTGGTTCGGTGATACGCAGTATTTT.

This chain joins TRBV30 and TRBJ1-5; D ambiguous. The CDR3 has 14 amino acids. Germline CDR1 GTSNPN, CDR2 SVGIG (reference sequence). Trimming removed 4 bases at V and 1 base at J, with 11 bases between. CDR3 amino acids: CAWNLPGSNQPQHF. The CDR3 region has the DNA TGTGCCTGGAATCTGCCGGGCAGCAATCAGCCCCAGCATTTT.

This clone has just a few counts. CDR3 DNA sequence: TGTGCCAGCAGCTTGCGGGCTAGCGGGAGTTTTGAGACCCAGTACTTC. This sequence encodes CASSLRASGSFETQYF. The rearrangement links TRBV11-3 to TRBJ2-5; 10 nucleotides align to TRBD2. J was trimmed by 5 bases and V by 3 bases; bases with no gene match: 9. The germline gives CDR1 SGHNT, CDR2 YENEEA. The length of the CDR3 is 16 residues.

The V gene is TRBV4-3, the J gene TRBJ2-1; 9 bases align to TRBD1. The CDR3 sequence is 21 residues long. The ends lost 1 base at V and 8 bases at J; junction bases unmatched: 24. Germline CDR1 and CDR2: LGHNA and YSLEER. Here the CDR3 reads CASSQGAGQGRIGQEDDEQFF. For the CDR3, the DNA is TGCGCCAGCAGCCAAGGGGCGGGACAGGGCCGTATAGGGCAGGAGGACGATGAGCAGTTCTTC.